These 15 T cell receptor beta chains were all obtained from the same sample, sequenced in a study of graft-versus-host responses after intestinal transplantation. Method: immunoSEQ multiplex PCR; TCRdb's copy keeps in-frame clones and lacks some. The sample yields 80,000 or so clones, 92% seen once. The specimen comprised PBMCs, sampled 98 days after intestinal transplantation. The receptors shown here come from a human patient who received an intestinal transplant, so some T cells may come from the graft donor.

In this sample, this clone turned up once. V and J are TRBV6-1 and TRBJ2-7; D tentatively reads TRBD1 or TRBD2 (5 bases each). The CDR3 is 14 residues long. V gave up 7 bases and J gave up 5 bases, with 18 bases separating them. Germline V CDR1 and CDR2: MNHNS, SASEGT. CDR3 sequence (DNA): TGTGCCAGCAAAAAGGGACGGGCCGCCGACGAGCAGTACTTC. Its translation: CASKKGRAADEQYF.

DNA for the CDR3: TGTGCCTGGAGTGTATACAGGGGGATAAGGGCCTACGAGCAGTACTTC. Residues: CAWSVYRGIRAYEQYF. J is TRBJ2-7 and V is TRBV30, with TRBD1 matching 8 bases. V shed 0 bases and J 2 bases; nucleotides not matched to a gene: 9. The CDR3 has 16 residues. Germline V gives CDR1 GTSNPN, CDR2 SVGIG (reference sequence).

The rearrangement uses TRBV25-1 and TRBJ2-3, with 13 bases identical to TRBD2. This CDR3 comprises 17 residues. J gave up 0 bases and V 10 bases, and 10 bases lay outside the gene matches. Per germline, CDR1 MGHDK and CDR2 SYGVNS. This chain's CDR3 is CATGLAGVPSSTDTQYF. DNA for the CDR3: TGTGCCACCGGACTAGCGGGGGTCCCTTCTAGCACAGATACGCAGTATTTT. The full variable domain, rest sourced from reference TRBV25-1 and TRBJ2-3, is EADIYQTPRYLVIGTGKKITLECSQTMGHDKMYWYQQDPGMELHLIHYSYGVNSTEKGDLSSESTVSRIRTEHFPLTLESARPSHTSQYLCATGLAGVPSSTDTQYFGPGTRLTVL.

The chain combines TRBV29-1 with TRBJ2-7; D possibly corresponds to TRBD1 (5 bases). Trimming removed 7 bases at V and 2 bases at J, with 15 bases between. CDR1 SQVTM and CDR2 ANQGSEA come from the germline V gene. This CDR3 has 13 residues. For the CDR3, the DNA is TGCAGCGCCCTGGACAATAAGCCCTACGAGCAGTACTTC. Translation: CSALDNKPYEQYF.

This clone showed up just a few times. The V gene is TRBV2, the J gene TRBJ1-4, with a possible D match to TRBD1 (6 bases). There are 15 residues in the CDR3. CDR1 and CDR2 from the germline V gene are SNHLY and FYNNEI. Trimming took off 2 bases at V and 7 bases at J, with 14 bases between the two ends. The CDR3 is CASSEIGGMGEKLFF. The CDR3 DNA follows: TGTGCCAGCAGTGAAATCGGGGGCATGGGTGAAAAACTGTTTTTT.

The V gene is TRBV5-4, the J gene TRBJ2-1; D possibly matches TRBD1 or TRBD2 (5 bases each). The CDR3 runs 11 residues. With 4 bases removed from V and 10 bases from J, the gap between germline ends came to 9 bases. Germline V CDR1 and CDR2: SGHNT, YYREEE (reference sequence). The CDR3 nucleotides read TGTGCCAGCAGCCTGTGGGGGGAGCAGTTCTTC. Translation gives CASSLWGEQFF.

This chain connects TRBV5-1 to TRBJ2-6, with D perhaps TRBD1 (6 bases). Trimming pared 0 bases from V and 2 bases from J, leaving 9 bases between. The CDR3 is 16 amino acids. Germline V gene data show CDR1 as SGHRS and CDR2 as YFSETQ. The CDR3 loop reads CASSLGQETGANVLTF. Written as DNA, the CDR3 is TGCGCCAGCAGCTTGGGACAGGAAACTGGGGCCAACGTCCTGACTTTC.

The chain uses TRBV7-9 and TRBJ2-3, with TRBD2 as a possible D gene (6 bases). Germline CDR1 reads SEHNR; CDR2 reads FQNEAQ (reference sequence). The CDR3 runs to 15 residues. V lost 4 bases, J lost 0 bases, and 11 bases lay in between. Here the CDR3 reads CASSYQRVSTDTQYF. The DNA of the CDR3 is TGTGCCAGCAGCTATCAGCGGGTCAGCACAGATACGCAGTATTTT.

The count of this clone is one. CDR3: CASSIGPGAGDTEAFF. The CDR3 DNA is TGTGCCAGTAGTATAGGCCCAGGCGCAGGGGACACTGAAGCTTTCTTT. The chain has TRBV19 and TRBJ1-1, with D possibly being TRBD1 (6 bases). From germline, CDR1 is LNHDA and CDR2 SQIVND (reference sequence). This CDR3 is built from 16 residues. V was clipped by 1 base and J by 3 bases, with 15 bases between them.

V and J are TRBV6-5 and TRBJ2-3; D might be TRBD1 or TRBD2, each matching 7 bases. From germline, CDR1 is MNHEY and CDR2 SVGAGI. V lost 7 bases and J 2 bases, leaving 13 bases between the germline ends. The CDR3 is made up of 14 amino acids. The CDR3, as DNA: TGTGCCAGCACCCAGGGGGGGGTCACAGATACGCAGTATTTT. Translating it yields CASTQGGVTDTQYF.

V gene TRBV9 combines with J gene TRBJ1-6; the match to TRBD1 covers 8 bases. CDR1 is SGDLS, CDR2 YYNGEE, per germline. The CDR3 runs to 15 residues. Trimming removed 4 bases from V and 7 bases from J; junction bases left unmatched: 7. CDR3 in DNA: TGTGCCAGCAGCCCAACCCGGACAGGGAATTCACCCCTCCACTTT. Its protein product is CASSPTRTGNSPLHF. Supplemented by reference TRBV9 and TRBJ1-6, the full variable domain reads DSGVTQTPKHLITATGQRVTLRCSPRSGDLSVYWYQQSLDQGLQFLIQYYNGEERAKGNILERFSAQQFPDLHSELNLSSLELGDSALYFCASSPTRTGNSPLHFGNGTRLTVT.

This clone was picked up one time. The CDR3 DNA is TGTGCCAGCAGCTTAGAGGGGGCCGGCACAGATACGCAGTATTTT. Translated, it gives CASSLEGAGTDTQYF. The rearrangement links TRBV7-3 to TRBJ2-3; TRBD1 matches at 7 bases. CDR1 is SGHTA and CDR2 is FQGTGA in the germline V gene. V dropped 2 bases and J dropped 1; count of bases not matched to a gene: 3. This CDR3 contains 15 residues.

The chain couples TRBV29-1 to TRBJ1-2; TRBD1 agrees at 10 bases. The CDR3 is made up of 13 amino acids. The V segment lost 4 bases and the J segment 7 bases; nucleotides outside the gene matches: 6. Germline lookup yields CDR1 SQVTM and CDR2 ANQGSEA. This CDR3 reads CSVGGTGESGYTF. CDR3 in DNA: TGCAGCGTTGGGGGGACAGGGGAGAGTGGCTACACCTTC.

The rearrangement uses TRBV6-5 and TRBJ1-5, with a weak D call TRBD1 (5 bases). Between the trimmed V and J ends, which lost 5 bases and 7 bases, there was a span of 18 bases. Germline V lookup: CDR1 MNHEY, CDR2 SVGAGI. There are 15 residues in the CDR3. The CDR3 sequence: CASSGAGTRGQPQHF. In DNA, the CDR3 is TGTGCCAGCAGTGGCGCCGGGACTAGGGGACAGCCCCAGCATTTT.

As DNA, the CDR3 is TGTGCCAGCAGTTCACTCTCCTCGGAGACCCAGTACTTC. Translation gives CASSSLSSETQYF. The rearrangement uses TRBV27 and TRBJ2-5; unclear D gene. Germline values: CDR1 MNHEY, CDR2 SMNVEV (reference sequence). This CDR3 has 13 amino acids. V shed 4 bases and J shed 5 bases, with 11 bases lying between them.